Listed below are T cell receptor beta chains from one sample, sequenced in a study of CD8 T cells in ankylosing spondylitis. TCRdb re-derived calls from the 5' RACE reads in MiXCR, one entry per CDR3 protein. This sample carries around 220,000 distinct CDR3 sequences, 10% of them seen once, and the ten largest clones take 21%. Source material: blood, either unsorted or a sorted T cell fraction (not recorded which). Source of these receptors: a male donor with ankylosing spondylitis or in good health (not recorded which). The CDR3 runs from the conserved cysteine through the conserved F or W. The D gene is left open where the match is weak. Expanded clones are given a class, and other clones once, few, many or no size at all.

j_call v_call clone_size d_call cdr3_length cdr3_nt cdr3_aa
TRBJ1-5 TRBV12-3/TRBV12-4 many NA 14 TGTGCCAGCACTCCGGGGAATAGCAATCAGCCCCAGCATTTT CASTPGNSNQPQHF
TRBJ2-2 TRBV2 NA NA 16 TGTGCCAGCAGTGAAGGCGGGGGCCCGAACACCGGGGAGCTGTTTTTT CASSEGGGPNTGELFF
TRBJ2-3 TRBV20-1 many NA 14 TGCAGTGCTAGAGAAGGCCACCGCACAGATACGCAGTATTTT CSAREGHRTDTQYF
TRBJ2-1 TRBV29-1 many NA 10 TGCAGCGGACGTGTGAATGAGCAGTTCTTC CSGRVNEQFF
TRBJ2-7 TRBV7-2 many TRBD1 14 TGTGCCAGCAGCGACAGGACAGGGCTTCCCGAGCAGTACTTC CASSDRTGLPEQYF
TRBJ2-7 TRBV29-1 many TRBD2 16 TGCAGCGTTGAAGATCCGGGGGGGAGTGGGATGCACGAGCAGTACTTC CSVEDPGGSGMHEQYF
TRBJ2-7 TRBV27 few TRBD2 19 TGTGCCAGCAGTTTATCCCTTGGCAGTAGCGGGACCAGAACCTACGAGCAGTACTTC CASSLSLGSSGTRTYEQYF
TRBJ2-3 TRBV21-1 NA NA 14 TGTGCCAGCAGCAGAAGGCAGACAGGTGATACGCAGTATTTT CASSRRQTGDTQYF
TRBJ2-2 TRBV7-2 NA NA 16 TGTGCCAGCAGCCTGGGTGTGCAGGGGTACACCGGGGAGCTGTTTTTT CASSLGVQGYTGELFF
TRBJ1-1 TRBV2 NA NA 14 TGTGCCAGCAGCTGGGACGGAAGGAACCCTGGAGCTTTCTTT CASSWDGRNPGAFF
TRBJ2-7 TRBV27 NA TRBD2 14 TGTGCCAGCAGTTTGGGTAGCGGGGGCTACGAGCAGTACTTC CASSLGSGGYEQYF
TRBJ1-5 TRBV12-3/TRBV12-4 many NA 16 TGTGCCAGCAGTTTCGTTATAGGGAAAAGGCATCAGCCCCAGCATTTT CASSFVIGKRHQPQHF
TRBJ1-1 TRBV5-1 many NA 15 TGCGCCAGCAGCGAGCAGGGGAGGGGTAACACTGAAGCTTTCTTT CASSEQGRGNTEAFF
TRBJ2-7 TRBV18 few NA 13 TGTGCCAGCTCCCCCGGGTCCCTCGCCGAGCAGTACTTC CASSPGSLAEQYF
TRBJ1-3 TRBV12-3/TRBV12-4 many NA 12 TGTGCCAGCAGTAACAGAGGAAACACCATATATTTT CASSNRGNTIYF
TRBJ2-1 TRBV27 many NA 14 TGTGCCAGCAGTTGGGAGAGTTCCTACAATGAGCAGTTCTTC CASSWESSYNEQFF
TRBJ2-7 TRBV5-1 many NA 14 TGCGCCAGCAGCCTACGACAGGCATCCTACGAGCAGTACTTC CASSLRQASYEQYF
TRBJ1-5 TRBV15 NA TRBD1 20 TGTGCCACCAGCACCCGACAGGGTGTTCAAGCGATATATAGCAATCAGCCCCAGCATTTT CATSTRQGVQAIYSNQPQHF
TRBJ1-1 TRBV7-9 many NA 15 TGTGCCAGCAGCTTAAGTGAATCAATGAACACTGAAGCTTTCTTT CASSLSESMNTEAFF
TRBJ2-7 TRBV7-2 NA TRBD1 14 TGTGCCAGCAGCTCCCTAGGGGGCACTTACGAGCAGTACTTC CASSSLGGTYEQYF